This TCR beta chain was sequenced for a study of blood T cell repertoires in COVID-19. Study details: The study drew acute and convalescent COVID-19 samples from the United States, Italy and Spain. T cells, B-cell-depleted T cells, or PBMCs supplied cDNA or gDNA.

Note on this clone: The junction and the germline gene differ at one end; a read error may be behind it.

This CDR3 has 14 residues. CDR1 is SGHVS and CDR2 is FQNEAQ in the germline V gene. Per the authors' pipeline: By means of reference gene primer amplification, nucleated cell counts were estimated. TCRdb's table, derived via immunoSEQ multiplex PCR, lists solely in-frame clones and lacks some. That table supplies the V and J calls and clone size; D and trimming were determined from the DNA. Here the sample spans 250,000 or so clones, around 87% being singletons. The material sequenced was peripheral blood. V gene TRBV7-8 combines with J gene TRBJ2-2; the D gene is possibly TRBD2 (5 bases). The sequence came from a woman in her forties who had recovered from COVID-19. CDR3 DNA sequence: TGTACCAGCAGCCCCGGGGTGTATGGCGGGGAGCTGTTTTTT. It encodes CTSSPGVYGGELFF.